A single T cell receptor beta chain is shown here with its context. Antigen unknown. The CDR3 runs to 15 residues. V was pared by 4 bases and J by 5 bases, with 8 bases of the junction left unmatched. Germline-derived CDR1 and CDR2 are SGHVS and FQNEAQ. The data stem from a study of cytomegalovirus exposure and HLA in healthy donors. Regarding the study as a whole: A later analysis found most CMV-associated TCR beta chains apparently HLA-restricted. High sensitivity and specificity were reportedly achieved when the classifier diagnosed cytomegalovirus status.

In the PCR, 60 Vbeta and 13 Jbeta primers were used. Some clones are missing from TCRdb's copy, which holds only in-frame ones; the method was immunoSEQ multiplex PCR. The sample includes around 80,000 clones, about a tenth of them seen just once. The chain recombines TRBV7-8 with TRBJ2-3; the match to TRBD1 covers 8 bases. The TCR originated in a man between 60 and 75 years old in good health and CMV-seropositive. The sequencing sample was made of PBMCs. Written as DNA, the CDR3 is TGTGCCAGCAGCTCGTCGGACAGGGTGGGAGATACGCAGTATTTT. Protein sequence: CASSSSDRVGDTQYF. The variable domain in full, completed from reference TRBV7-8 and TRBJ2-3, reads GAGVSQSPRYKVAKRGQDVALRCDPISGHVSLFWYQQALGQGPEFLTYFQNEAQLDKSGLPSDRFFAERPEGSVSTLKIQRTQQEDSAVYLCASSSSDRVGDTQYFGPGTRLTVL.